This entry lists 22 T cell receptor beta chains sequenced from one sample in a study of blood T cell repertoires in COVID-19 (dated by TCRdb to the early 2020s). The library was obtained by the immunoSEQ multiplex PCR assay. Here the immuneACCESS table is served through TCRdb, limited to in-frame sequences with V and J called. Missing clones are a known gap in these copies; in checked studies unresolved V genes cover under half, and the rest lacks a known reason. The table for this sample lists roughly 200,000 clones; approximately 84% of them were counted only once. Approximately 7.9% of the sample goes to the ten largest clones. Source material: peripheral blood. Receptors were obtained from a woman of 80 years or more with acute or convalescent COVID-19.

The V gene is TRBV7-2, the J gene TRBJ1-4; weak D call: TRBD1 (5 bases). The CDR3 runs to 15 residues. CDR1 is SGHTA and CDR2 is FQGNSA in the germline V gene. Trimming stripped 5 bases from V and 8 bases from J, with 18 bases between. In DNA form, the CDR3 reads TGTGCCAGCAGCCCAGGGACTTCAGGAGTAGAAAAACTGTTTTTT. Protein product: CASSPGTSGVEKLFF.

The chain uses TRBV5-1 and TRBJ2-3; D not resolved. Trimming took 3 bases from V and 5 from J, leaving 10 bases between them. This CDR3 spans 13 amino acids. CDR1 SGHRS and CDR2 YFSETQ come from the germline V gene. The CDR3 nucleotides read TGCGCCAGCAGCTCCCTAGGATTAGATACGCAGTATTTT. It translates to CASSSLGLDTQYF.

This chain joins TRBV18 and TRBJ1-3; D ambiguous. The CDR3 totals 14 residues. V was pared by 3 bases and J by 8 bases, with 14 bases between. The germline CDR1 and CDR2 sequences are KGHSH and LQKENI. CDR3 nucleotides: TGTGCCAGCTCACCCATACCGGGGTCTGACACCATATATTTT. As protein: CASSPIPGSDTIYF.

The chain employs TRBV5-1 and TRBJ1-1; D unclear. This CDR3 region has 15 residues. V lost 3 bases, J lost 5 bases, and 17 bases lay in between. Germline V gene sequence: CDR1 SGHRS, CDR2 YFSETQ. The CDR3 DNA sequence: TGCGCCAGCAGCTCCAGCGGGATCCCGGGGACTGAAGCTTTCTTT. It translates to CASSSSGIPGTEAFF.

The chain combines TRBV9 with TRBJ1-2, with unresolved D. The length of the CDR3 is 14 residues. Germline V gene sequence: CDR1 SGDLS, CDR2 YYNGEE. V lost 3 bases and J 4 bases, leaving 13 bases between the germline ends. The chain's CDR3 is CASSGVQDFYGYTF. CDR3 nucleotides: TGTGCCAGCAGCGGTGTGCAAGACTTCTATGGCTACACCTTC.

This clone occurred a few times. The same CDR3 can be traced to other DNA sequences in this sample. This chain connects TRBV29-1 to TRBJ2-5; D is possibly TRBD1 (6 bases). The CDR3 is 11 amino acids. V lost 2 bases and J 5 bases, leaving 6 bases between the germline ends. Germline lookup yields CDR1 SQVTM and CDR2 ANQGSEA. CDR3 protein: CSVERGETQYF. CDR3 nucleotides: TGCAGCGTTGAAAGGGGGGAGACCCAGTACTTC.

V usage is TRBV5-1 and J usage is TRBJ1-1; D is unclear. This CDR3 is 13 amino acids long. Germline V CDR1 and CDR2: SGHRS, YFSETQ. V was cut by 0 bases and J by 3 bases, with 6 bases left in between. The CDR3 DNA is TGCGCCAGCAGCTTGGGAACGGACACTGAAGCTTTCTTT. Its protein is CASSLGTDTEAFF.

J is TRBJ1-2 and V is TRBV6-5; D possibly corresponds to TRBD1 (5 bases). The germline V gene has CDR1 MNHEY and CDR2 SVGAGI. The CDR3 consists of 15 residues. V was cut by 0 bases and J by 6 bases, with 14 bases left in between. Here the CDR3 DNA reads TGTGCCAGCAGTTACTCGAACGGGGGTATGAATGGCTACACCTTC. Its protein is CASSYSNGGMNGYTF.

This clone was seen only a few times. V usage is TRBV15 and J usage is TRBJ1-5; D is perhaps TRBD1 (5 bases). V dropped 3 bases and J dropped 4 bases, with 10 bases sitting between them. CDR3 length: 14 amino acids. Germline V CDR1 and CDR2: LNHNV, YYDKDF (reference sequence). CDR3 residues: CATSSRQTNQPQHF. As DNA, the CDR3 is TGTGCCACCAGCAGCCGACAGACGAATCAGCCCCAGCATTTT.

This clone was seen only once. This chain connects TRBV19 to TRBJ2-3; 9 positions match TRBD2. Germline V gene lookup returns CDR1 LNHDA and CDR2 SQIVND (reference sequence). The CDR3 sequence is 13 residues long. The ends lost 11 bases at V and 0 bases at J; junction bases unmatched: 3. CDR3 loop: CASRGGSTDTQYF. The CDR3 bases are TGTGCCTCGCGGGGGGGGAGCACAGATACGCAGTATTTT.

The chain has TRBV5-1 and TRBJ2-7, with 7 positions matching TRBD1. Germline CDR1 SGHRS, CDR2 YFSETQ. The junction had 10 bases not matched to a gene; V was cut back by 4 bases and J by 3 bases. CDR3 length: 15 amino acids. CDR3 coding DNA: TGCGCCAGCAGCGTCGCCGTGGACAGGAGCTACGAGCAGTACTTC. Amino acid sequence: CASSVAVDRSYEQYF.

The gene calls are TRBV5-1 and TRBJ1-4; maybe TRBD1 (5 bases). The V gene's germline CDR1 is SGHRS and CDR2 YFSETQ. The CDR3 loop spans 16 amino acids. Between the trimmed V and J ends, which lost 0 bases and 0 bases, there was a span of 9 bases. Here the CDR3 DNA reads TGCGCCAGCAGCTTGGACCGGGGGACAACTAATGAAAAACTGTTTTTT. Translated: CASSLDRGTTNEKLFF.

The V and J genes are TRBV19 and TRBJ1-2; a weak D match, TRBD1 (6 bases). The ends were cut back, 6 bases at V and 2 bases at J, with 7 bases in the middle. Germline V gives CDR1 LNHDA, CDR2 SQIVND (reference sequence). The CDR3 runs 12 residues. DNA for the CDR3: TGTGCCAGTAGGACAGGAAACTATGGCTACACCTTC. Protein: CASRTGNYGYTF.

J is TRBJ2-7 and V is TRBV6-5, with TRBD1 as a possible D gene (5 bases). This CDR3 has 14 residues. Germline V gene lookup returns CDR1 MNHEY and CDR2 SVGAGI. Between the trimmed V and J ends, which lost 8 bases and 5 bases, there was a span of 19 bases. The CDR3 nucleotides read TGTGCCAGCCACAGGCACAATCAGGGAAACGAGCAGTACTTC. It yields the protein CASHRHNQGNEQYF.

V is TRBV15 and J is TRBJ1-5; a weak D match, TRBD1 (5 bases). Germline V lookup: CDR1 LNHNV, CDR2 YYDKDF (reference sequence). The V gene lost 5 bases and the J gene lost 3 bases, with 14 bases spanning the gap. The CDR3 totals 15 residues. Here the CDR3 reads CATSGPAGYNQPQHF. CDR3 nucleotides: TGTGCCACCAGCGGCCCCGCAGGGTACAATCAGCCCCAGCATTTT. The variable domain in full, with the rest retrieved from reference TRBV15 and TRBJ1-5, is DAMVIQNPRYQVTQFGKPVTLSCSQTLNHNVMYWYQQKSSQAPKLLFHYYDKDFNNEADTPDNFQSRRPNTSFCFLDIRSPGLGDTAMYLCATSGPAGYNQPQHFGDGTRLSIL.

The J gene is TRBJ1-2, the V gene TRBV30, with 7 bases matching TRBD1. Germline V gene sequence: CDR1 GTSNPN, CDR2 SVGIG (reference sequence). After removal of 5 bases from V and 3 bases from J, the junction contained 6 bases not matched to a gene. The CDR3 length is 13 residues. The CDR3 nucleotides read TGTGCCTGGGGAAGGGGGCGAGACTATGGCTACACCTTC. Translated: CAWGRGRDYGYTF.

The CDR3 sequence is CASSRTTLYEQYF. As DNA, the CDR3 is TGTGCCAGCAGCAGGACTACTCTCTACGAGCAGTACTTC. The genes are TRBV2 and TRBJ2-7, with D perhaps TRBD2 (6 bases). From germline, CDR1 is SNHLY and CDR2 FYNNEI. V lost 6 bases, J lost 3 bases, and 12 bases lay in between. The CDR3 spans 13 residues.

This rearrangement joins TRBV6-5 to TRBJ2-3, with 9 bases aligning to TRBD2. Germline values: CDR1 MNHEY, CDR2 SVGAGI. After removal of 4 bases from V and 0 bases from J, the junction contained 2 bases not matched to a gene. The CDR3 totals 15 residues. The CDR3 coding sequence is TGTGCCAGCAGTTCTAGCGGGACTAGCACAGATACGCAGTATTTT. It codes for CASSSSGTSTDTQYF.

This clone has only a few counts. The same CDR3 arises from other DNA sequences in this sample as well. This chain connects TRBV5-1 to TRBJ2-5; 7 positions match TRBD2. There are 14 residues in the CDR3. Losses at the gene ends were 0 bases for V and 2 bases for J; bases not matched to a gene: 1. CDR1 is SGHRS and CDR2 is YFSETQ in the germline V gene. The CDR3 sequence: CASSLAGGQETQYF. CDR3 nucleotides: TGCGCCAGCAGCTTGGCCGGGGGGCAAGAGACCCAGTACTTC.

The rearrangement joins TRBV19 to TRBJ2-6; D not certain. The CDR3 consists of 15 residues. V was shortened by 3 bases and J by 0 bases, with 6 bases between the two germline ends. Germline V gives CDR1 LNHDA, CDR2 SQIVND (reference sequence). The DNA for the CDR3 is TGTGCCAGTAGTATCTTCCGCTCTGGGGCCAACGTCCTGACTTTC. Amino acid sequence: CASSIFRSGANVLTF.

The gene calls are TRBV7-2 and TRBJ1-4; 8 bases match TRBD1. The CDR3 totals 15 residues. Germline CDR1 reads SGHTA; CDR2 reads FQGNSA. With V trimmed by 4 bases and J by 8 bases, 9 bases remained unmatched. CDR3 nucleotide sequence: TGTGCCAGCAGCTCGGGGAGGACAGGGTACGAAAAACTGTTTTTT. The encoded protein is CASSSGRTGYEKLFF.

This sequence joins TRBV15 and TRBJ2-7, with TRBD1 matching 10 bases. V shed 5 bases and J 0 bases; nucleotides not matched to a gene: 7. The CDR3 consists of 16 residues. The germline CDR1 and CDR2 sequences are LNHNV and YYDKDF (reference sequence). The CDR3 sequence: CATSGRGTGASYEQYF. The CDR3 DNA reads TGTGCCACCAGCGGGAGGGGGACAGGGGCCTCCTACGAGCAGTACTTC.